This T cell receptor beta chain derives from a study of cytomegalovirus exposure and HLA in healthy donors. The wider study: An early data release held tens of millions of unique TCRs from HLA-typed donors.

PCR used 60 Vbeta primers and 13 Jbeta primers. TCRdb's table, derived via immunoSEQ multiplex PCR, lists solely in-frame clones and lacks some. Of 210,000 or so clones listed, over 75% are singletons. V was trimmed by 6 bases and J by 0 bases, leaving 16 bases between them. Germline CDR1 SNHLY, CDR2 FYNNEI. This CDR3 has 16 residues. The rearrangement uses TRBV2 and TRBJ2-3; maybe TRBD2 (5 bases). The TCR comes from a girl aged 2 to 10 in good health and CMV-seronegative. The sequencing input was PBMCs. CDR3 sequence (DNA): TGTGCCAGCAGGGAAAGACTACCAGTAAGCACAGATACGCAGTATTTT. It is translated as CASRERLPVSTDTQYF.